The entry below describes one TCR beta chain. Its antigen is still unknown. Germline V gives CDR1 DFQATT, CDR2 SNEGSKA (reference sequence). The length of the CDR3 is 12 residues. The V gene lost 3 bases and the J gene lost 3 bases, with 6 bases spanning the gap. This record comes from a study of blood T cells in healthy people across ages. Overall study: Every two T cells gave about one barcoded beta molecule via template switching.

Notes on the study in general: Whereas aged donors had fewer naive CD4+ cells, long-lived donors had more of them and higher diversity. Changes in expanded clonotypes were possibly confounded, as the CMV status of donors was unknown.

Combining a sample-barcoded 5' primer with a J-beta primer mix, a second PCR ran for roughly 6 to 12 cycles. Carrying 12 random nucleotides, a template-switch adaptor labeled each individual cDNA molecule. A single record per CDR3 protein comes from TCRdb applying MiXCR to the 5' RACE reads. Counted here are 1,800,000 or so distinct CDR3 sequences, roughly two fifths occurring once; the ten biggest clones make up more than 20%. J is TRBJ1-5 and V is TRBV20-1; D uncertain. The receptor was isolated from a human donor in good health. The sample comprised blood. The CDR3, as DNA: TGCAGTGCTAGGTTTACCAATCAGCCCCAGCATTTT. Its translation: CSARFTNQPQHF.